The present TCR beta chain was sequenced within a study of shared clonotypes between healthy human individuals. HIV-negative, healthy adults without recent acute infections or vaccinations were the donors. Germline V gene sequence: CDR1 GTSNPN, CDR2 SVGIG (reference sequence). The CDR3 contains 14 residues. The V and J ends lost 0 bases and 5 bases respectively, with 13 bases between them. Repertoires were generated with immunoSEQ multiplex PCR, while TCRdb's copy carries only in-frame clones and drops some. The data show hundreds of thousands of clones, around 97% seen once. Specimen: naive CD4+ T cells sorted from blood. Subset noted: CD45RA+ positively selected. The receptor was derived from a woman under 40 in good health. The chain recombines TRBV30 with TRBJ1-1; D unclear. The CDR3 reads CAWSVGGLGTEAFF. CDR3 nucleotide sequence: TGTGCCTGGAGTGTAGGAGGGTTAGGGACTGAAGCTTTCTTT.